Shown below are 23 T cell receptor beta chains from a single sample sequenced in a study of cytomegalovirus exposure and HLA in healthy donors. The PCR made use of 60 Vbeta and 13 Jbeta primers. The repertoire was sequenced with immunoSEQ multiplex PCR; TCRdb's copy has only in-frame clones and lacks some. The top ten hold roughly 2.3% of the sample, which has around 280,000 clones, around 90% seen once. The source material was PBMCs. The source is a woman aged 18-29 years in good health and CMV-seronegative.

This clone appeared a few times. For the CDR3, the DNA is TGTGCCAGCAGCTTGGCATGGACTAGCGGATCTCAAGAGACCCAGTACTTC. Translated, it gives CASSLAWTSGSQETQYF. The rearrangement links TRBV5-5 to TRBJ2-5; 10 nucleotides agree with TRBD2. Germline lookup yields CDR1 SGHKS and CDR2 YYEKEE (reference sequence). The CDR3 covers 17 residues. V was pared by 0 bases and J by 2 bases, with 7 bases of the junction left unmatched.

On this clone itself: Different DNA sequences within this sample yield the same CDR3. The chain combines TRBV11-2 with TRBJ1-1; tentative D call: TRBD1 (6 bases). CDR1 and CDR2 (germline): SGHAT, FQNNGV. The CDR3 has 14 residues. V was cut by 5 bases and J by 0 bases, with 10 bases left in between. The CDR3 spells CASSPQGMNTEAFF. The CDR3, as DNA: TGTGCCAGCAGCCCACAGGGAATGAACACTGAAGCTTTCTTT.

V is TRBV9 and J is TRBJ1-4; 9 nucleotides match TRBD1. The CDR3 length is 14 residues. Germline lookup yields CDR1 SGDLS and CDR2 YYNGEE. V lost 3 bases and J lost 6; bases outside the gene matches: 3. The CDR3 DNA is TGTGCCAGCAGCGAAAGGACAGGGGATGAAAAACTGTTTTTT. Protein sequence: CASSERTGDEKLFF.

In this sample, this clone turned up a few times. The chain links TRBV5-1 to TRBJ1-6, with TRBD1 matching 8 bases. CDR3 length: 15 residues. V shed 1 base, J shed 10 bases, and the junction held 7 bases outside the gene matches. Per germline, CDR1 SGHRS and CDR2 YFSETQ. The CDR3 sequence is CASSLTDRDFSPLHF. CDR3 DNA: TGCGCCAGCAGCTTGACGGACAGGGATTTCTCACCCCTCCACTTT.

The rearrangement links TRBV5-1 to TRBJ2-1; 13 bases fit TRBD2. The CDR3 extends over 16 amino acids. J lost 9 bases, V lost 2 bases, and 8 bases had no gene match. Germline V gives CDR1 SGHRS, CDR2 YFSETQ. CDR3 loop: CASSLRTSGGGGEQFF. CDR3 bases: TGCGCCAGCAGCTTAAGGACTAGCGGGGGTGGCGGTGAGCAGTTCTTC.

J is TRBJ2-3 and V is TRBV19, with TRBD2 matching over 11 bases. CDR3 length equals 16 residues. Germline V gives CDR1 LNHDA, CDR2 SQIVND (reference sequence). With 4 bases clipped from V and 0 bases from J, the junction kept 3 bases outside the gene matches. DNA for the CDR3: TGTGCCAGTAGTACCCGACTAGCGGGGAGCACAGATACGCAGTATTTT. This encodes CASSTRLAGSTDTQYF.

With respect to this clone: Other DNA sequences within the sample encode an identical CDR3. The CDR3 here is CASRRGTSGDQQETQYF. The CDR3 DNA sequence: TGTGCCAGCAGGAGGGGAACTAGCGGGGACCAACAAGAGACCCAGTACTTC. The rearrangement uses TRBV2 and TRBJ2-5, with 10 bases aligning to TRBD2. Trimming removed 6 bases from V and 2 bases from J; junction bases left unmatched: 12. The CDR3 totals 17 residues. Germline-derived CDR1 and CDR2 are SNHLY and FYNNEI. Full variable domain (outside the CDR3, taken from reference TRBV2 and TRBJ2-5): EPEVTQTPSHQVTQMGQEVILRCVPISNHLYFYWYRQILGQKVEFLVSFYNNEISEKSEIFDDQFSVERPDGSNFTLKIRSTKLEDSAMYFCASRRGTSGDQQETQYFGPGTRLLVL.

This clone has a handful of counts. This chain links TRBV19 with TRBJ2-1; TRBD2 matches at 11 bases. The CDR3 has 22 residues. J was trimmed by 0 bases and V by 6 bases; bases with no gene match: 22. The germline V gene encodes CDR1 LNHDA and CDR2 SQIVND (reference sequence). The CDR3 nucleotides read TGTGCCAGTAGAAGTGATTCCCGATGGTCTAGCGGGGGGAGGACCTCCTACAATGAGCAGTTCTTC. Translation: CASRSDSRWSSGGRTSYNEQFF. Based on the CDR3 plus reference TRBV19 and TRBJ2-1, the full variable domain is DGGITQSPKYLFRKEGQNVTLSCEQNLNHDAMYWYRQDPGQGLRLIYYSQIVNDFQKGDIAEGYSVSREKKESFPLTVTSAQKNPTAFYLCASRSDSRWSSGGRTSYNEQFFGPGTRLTVL.

This sequence joins TRBV7-3 and TRBJ2-1; D might be TRBD2 (6 bases). Germline V gene data show CDR1 as SGHTA and CDR2 as FQGTGA. The CDR3 has 14 residues. Trimming stripped 8 bases from V and 5 bases from J, with 16 bases between. The CDR3 DNA is TGTGCCAGCGCCTGGGGGGTGGGGGACAATGAGCAGTTCTTC. This sequence encodes CASAWGVGDNEQFF. Using reference TRBV7-3 and TRBJ2-1 for the parts outside the CDR3, the full variable domain is GAGVSQTPSNKVTEKGKYVELRCDPISGHTALYWYRQSLGQGPEFLIYFQGTGAADDSGLPNDRFFAVRPEGSVSTLKIQRTERGDSAVYLCASAWGVGDNEQFFGPGTRLTVL.

CDR3 sequence (DNA): TGTGCCACCTCCCCCAGGAGGGACACTGAAGCTTTCTTT. It codes for CATSPRRDTEAFF. The chain joins TRBV15 to TRBJ1-1; D is ambiguous. Trimming pared 8 bases from V and 3 bases from J, leaving 13 bases between. Germline V gene data show CDR1 as LNHNV and CDR2 as YYDKDF (reference sequence). CDR3 length equals 13 residues. Combining the CDR3 with reference TRBV15 and TRBJ1-1 gives the whole variable domain DAMVIQNPRYQVTQFGKPVTLSCSQTLNHNVMYWYQQKSSQAPKLLFHYYDKDFNNEADTPDNFQSRRPNTSFCFLDIRSPGLGDTAMYLCATSPRRDTEAFFGQGTRLTVV.

The V gene is TRBV27, the J gene TRBJ2-3, with D perhaps TRBD2 (6 bases). The CDR3 loop spans 15 amino acids. Germline V gene lookup returns CDR1 MNHEY and CDR2 SMNVEV (reference sequence). With 5 bases removed from V and 3 bases from J, the gap between germline ends came to 15 bases. In DNA, the CDR3 is TGTGCCAGCAGTCTCGGGACTCCACCGACAGATACGCAGTATTTT. It yields the protein CASSLGTPPTDTQYF.

This chain links TRBV10-3 with TRBJ2-7; TRBD1 matches at 8 bases. V shed 6 bases and J 2 bases; nucleotides not matched to a gene: 9. The CDR3 has 15 amino acids. Germline V CDR1 and CDR2: ENHRY, SYGVKD. CDR3 in amino acids: CAIRGGQVGTYEQYF. The CDR3 DNA is TGTGCCATCAGAGGGGGACAGGTCGGGACCTACGAGCAGTACTTC.

V is TRBV19 and J is TRBJ1-1, with D tentatively TRBD1 (6 bases). Trimming took 1 base from V and 6 from J, leaving 18 bases between them. This CDR3 is built from 16 residues. Looked up from germline, CDR1 is LNHDA and CDR2 is SQIVND (reference sequence). The CDR3 spells CASSIGRKEKGAEAFF. The CDR3 region has the DNA TGTGCCAGTAGTATAGGTCGGAAAGAGAAGGGGGCTGAAGCTTTCTTT.

The chain carries TRBV18 and TRBJ1-2, with 8 bases aligning to TRBD1. There are 15 residues in the CDR3. The ends lost 2 bases at V and 4 bases at J; junction bases unmatched: 6. Germline loops: CDR1 KGHSH, CDR2 LQKENI. Here the CDR3 DNA reads TGTGCCAGCTCACCAAGAGGACAGGGCCCCTATGGCTACACCTTC. Its translation is CASSPRGQGPYGYTF.

The genes are TRBV7-8 and TRBJ1-1, with TRBD1 matching over 7 bases. CDR1 and CDR2 from the germline V gene are SGHVS and FQNEAQ. V shed 6 bases, J shed 7 bases, and the junction held 17 bases outside the gene matches. The CDR3 length is 16 residues. The CDR3 coding sequence is TGTGCCAGCAGTTCACCCCAGGGGGGCACTATTCATGAAGCTTTCTTT. Translated: CASSSPQGGTIHEAFF.

This clone was seen a single time. This chain connects TRBV28 to TRBJ2-1, with a weak D call TRBD2 (6 bases). There are 18 residues in the CDR3. Per germline, CDR1 MDHEN and CDR2 SYDVKM. The V and J ends lost 6 bases and 1 base respectively, with 22 bases between them. The CDR3 bases are TGTGCCAGCAGAACCGCCTCCCCCTCGCGGGGATCCTACAATGAGCAGTTCTTC. It translates to CASRTASPSRGSYNEQFF.

The rearrangement joins TRBV5-4 to TRBJ2-7; possible D gene TRBD2, 6 bases. Germline CDR1 reads SGHNT; CDR2 reads YYREEE (reference sequence). Trimming took off 9 bases at V and 5 bases at J, with 18 bases between the two ends. The length of the CDR3 is 13 residues. In nucleotides, the CDR3 is TGTGCCACCGCCGGGGGAGCTCCTAACGAGCAGTACTTC. Translating gives CATAGGAPNEQYF.

The chain combines TRBV15 with TRBJ2-5; 8 nucleotides align to TRBD2. Trimming at V came to 4 bases and at J to 4 bases, leaving 8 bases not matched to a gene. CDR3 length equals 15 residues. Per the germline V gene, CDR1 is LNHNV and CDR2 is YYDKDF (reference sequence). The CDR3 spells CATSNGLARGETQYF. CDR3 DNA sequence: TGTGCCACCAGCAACGGACTAGCAAGAGGAGAGACCCAGTACTTC.

The rearrangement joins TRBV27 to TRBJ1-2; TRBD1 matches at 7 bases. The CDR3 covers 13 residues. The J segment lost 6 bases and the V segment lost 0 bases, leaving 1 base of the junction unmatched. In germline, CDR1 is MNHEY, CDR2 SMNVEV (reference sequence). The CDR3 loop reads CASSLSGGNGYTF. CDR3 bases: TGTGCCAGCAGTTTATCAGGGGGCAATGGCTACACCTTC.

CDR3 in amino acids: CASSVPVTDIPATSTDTQYF. CDR3 nucleotides: TGTGCCAGCAGCGTACCAGTGACCGACATCCCGGCCACTAGCACAGATACGCAGTATTTT. V is TRBV9 and J is TRBJ2-3; D is uncertain. Trimming pared 1 base from V and 0 bases from J, leaving 24 bases between. This CDR3 spans 20 amino acids. Germline V CDR1 and CDR2: SGDLS, YYNGEE.

V gene TRBV7-8 combines with J gene TRBJ2-3; TRBD2 matches at 8 bases. V lost 4 bases to trimming and J lost 2 bases; unmatched junction nucleotides: 5. Germline CDR1 and CDR2: SGHVS and FQNEAQ. The CDR3 totals 15 residues. As DNA, the CDR3 is TGTGCCAGCAGCTCCTTAGCGGGGCTCACAGATACGCAGTATTTT. Translating gives CASSSLAGLTDTQYF.

Here the CDR3 DNA reads TGTGCCACCAGCAACTACAGGGGGAACACTGAAGCTTTCTTT. Amino acids: CATSNYRGNTEAFF. V is TRBV15 and J is TRBJ1-1; 7 bases map to TRBD1. The germline V gene has CDR1 LNHNV and CDR2 YYDKDF (reference sequence). This CDR3 comprises 14 residues. V lost 4 bases to trimming and J lost 1 base; unmatched junction nucleotides: 3.

The CDR3 sequence: CASSVSTRDTQYF. CDR3 bases: TGTGCCAGCAGCGTGTCCACGAGAGATACGCAGTATTTT. This chain links TRBV9 with TRBJ2-3, with D uncertain. The CDR3 spans 13 residues. The V end lost 2 bases, the J end lost 5 bases, and 9 bases lay between the germline ends. Germline values: CDR1 SGDLS, CDR2 YYNGEE.